The 28 T cell receptor beta chains in this list originate from one sample, sequenced in a study of graft-versus-host responses after intestinal transplantation. Method: immunoSEQ multiplex PCR; TCRdb's copy keeps in-frame clones and lacks some. This table holds about 70,000 clones, around 91% found once. No antigen has been assigned to these receptors. Material: unstimulated CD8+ T cells sorted from spleen or lymph node cells, obtained before transplant. The receptors here all came from a human donor who was the organ donor for an intestinal transplant.

The genes are TRBV11-3 and TRBJ2-1, with TRBD1 identical over 11 bases. V dropped 4 bases and J dropped 5; count of bases not matched to a gene: 4. The CDR3 has 15 amino acids. Germline V gene data show CDR1 as SGHNT and CDR2 as YENEEA. CDR3 amino acids: CASSSGTGGNNEQFF. The CDR3 DNA sequence: TGTGCCAGCAGCTCCGGGACAGGGGGTAACAATGAGCAGTTCTTC.

This chain links TRBV9 with TRBJ1-2; 7 nucleotides match TRBD1. V lost 1 base, J lost 0 bases, and 6 bases stayed unmatched. Germline-derived CDR1 and CDR2 are SGDLS and YYNGEE. The CDR3 spans 16 residues. CDR3 residues: CASSVPRDSPNYGYTF. DNA of the CDR3: TGTGCCAGCAGCGTACCGAGGGACAGTCCTAACTATGGCTACACCTTC.

The chain carries TRBV5-6 and TRBJ1-6, with 9 bases lining up with TRBD1. This CDR3 contains 16 residues. V trimming: 4 bases; J trimming: 7 bases; junction bases outside the gene matches: 9. Germline loops: CDR1 SGHDT, CDR2 YYEEEE. CDR3 DNA sequence: TGTGCCAGCAGCCCCACCCCGACAGGGGGGAATTCACCCCTCCACTTT. Translated: CASSPTPTGGNSPLHF.

The chain couples TRBV6-1 to TRBJ2-7; 7 nucleotides match TRBD2. The CDR3 sequence is 15 residues long. Germline lookup yields CDR1 MNHNS and CDR2 SASEGT. Losses at the gene ends were 1 base for V and 5 bases for J; bases not matched to a gene: 8. The CDR3 is CASSEGRFGGDEQYV. In DNA form, the CDR3 reads TGTGCCAGCAGTGAAGGCAGGTTTGGGGGGGACGAGCAGTACGTC.

With respect to this clone: The same CDR3 arises from other DNA sequences in this sample as well. The chain couples TRBV27 to TRBJ1-1, with TRBD1 as a possible D gene (5 bases). V was shortened by 5 bases and J by 4 bases, with 11 bases between the two germline ends. The CDR3 is 13 residues long. CDR1 and CDR2 (germline): MNHEY, SMNVEV (reference sequence). The CDR3 spells CASSLTGGTEAFF. For the CDR3, the DNA is TGTGCCAGCAGTCTTACCGGGGGCACTGAAGCTTTCTTT.

The chain links TRBV14 to TRBJ2-1, with D maybe TRBD2 (5 bases). The germline V gene has CDR1 SGHDN and CDR2 FVKESK. The CDR3 runs 12 residues. V was trimmed by 6 bases and J by 6 bases, leaving 9 bases between them. CDR3 residues: CASRRESNEQFF. In nucleotides, the CDR3 is TGTGCCAGCAGGAGGGAGAGCAATGAGCAGTTCTTC.

The gene calls are TRBV15 and TRBJ2-5, with a weak D call TRBD2 (5 bases). V was cut by 4 bases and J by 0 bases, with 12 bases left in between. This CDR3 spans 15 amino acids. Germline assignment: CDR1 LNHNV and CDR2 YYDKDF (reference sequence). The CDR3 bases are TGTGCCACCAGCACCGAGCGGAGGTACCAAGAGACCCAGTACTTC. Encoded protein: CATSTERRYQETQYF.

V and J are TRBV27 and TRBJ2-7; the D gene is possibly TRBD1 (5 bases). Trimming pared 4 bases from V and 5 bases from J, leaving 12 bases between. The CDR3 is made up of 13 amino acids. CDR1 and CDR2 (germline): MNHEY, SMNVEV (reference sequence). The CDR3 DNA reads as TGTGCCAGCAGTTCCGACAGACTGGACGAGCAGTACGTC. This sequence encodes CASSSDRLDEQYV.

V gene TRBV4-2 combines with J gene TRBJ1-6, with TRBD1 identical over 8 bases. V lost 3 bases to trimming and J lost 5 bases; unmatched junction nucleotides: 6. The CDR3 length is 16 residues. Germline CDR1 and CDR2: LGHNA and YNFKEQ. The CDR3 DNA is TGTGCCAGCAGCCAGCAGGGGGCTTTGGATAATTCACCCCTCCACTTT. Translated: CASSQQGALDNSPLHF.

This chain uses TRBV28 with TRBJ1-4; 7 bases fit TRBD1. The V gene's germline CDR1 is MDHEN and CDR2 SYDVKM. The CDR3 is 14 residues long. J was trimmed by 5 bases and V by 2 bases; bases with no gene match: 2. The CDR3 coding sequence is TGTGCCAGCAGTTTAAGGGGGCACAATGAAAAACTGTTTTTT. This translates into CASSLRGHNEKLFF. Together with reference TRBV28 and TRBJ1-4, the CDR3 gives the full variable domain: DVKVTQSSRYLVKRTGEKVFLECVQDMDHENMFWYRQDPGLGLRLIYFSYDVKMKEKGDIPEGYSVSREKKERFSLILESASTNQTSMYLCASSLRGHNEKLFFGSGTQLSVL.

V is TRBV19 and J is TRBJ2-1; D remains unclear. The germline CDR1 and CDR2 sequences are LNHDA and SQIVND (reference sequence). V lost 5 bases and J lost 8, with 16 bases in between. The length of the CDR3 is 14 residues. The DNA for the CDR3 is TGTGCCAGTAGTTTGCTAGTCTTGGCACATGAGCAGTTCTTC. Its protein product is CASSLLVLAHEQFF.

The genes are TRBV30 and TRBJ1-5, with no clear D. Germline V gives CDR1 GTSNPN, CDR2 SVGIG (reference sequence). This CDR3 is 13 amino acids long. V was clipped by 0 bases and J by 7 bases, with 10 bases between them. CDR3 nucleotides: TGTGCCTGGAGTGTAGAGGGTTCACAGCCCCAGCATTTT. It encodes CAWSVEGSQPQHF.

Only a few counts were recorded for this clone. The CDR3 DNA reads as TGTGCCAGCAGCCCCAACAGGGGAACAGGAAACACCATATATTTT. Translating it yields CASSPNRGTGNTIYF. This rearrangement joins TRBV4-2 to TRBJ1-3; TRBD1 matches at 7 bases. The trim removed 4 bases at V and 4 bases at J, leaving 7 bases unmatched. The CDR3 has 15 residues. CDR1 is LGHNA and CDR2 is YNFKEQ in the germline V gene.

The rearrangement uses TRBV6-1 and TRBJ2-2, with D maybe TRBD1 (6 bases). The CDR3 spans 14 residues. Trimming removed 6 bases at V and 7 bases at J, with 15 bases between. Germline V lookup: CDR1 MNHNS, CDR2 SASEGT. Here the CDR3 reads CASSHTLGGGELFF. Here the CDR3 DNA reads TGTGCCAGCAGCCATACACTAGGGGGCGGGGAGCTGTTTTTT.

In nucleotides, the CDR3 is TGTGCCAGCAGTCCCCCCCAAGGCGGGCCGGAAAGCTCCTACGAGCAGTACGTC. Translation gives CASSPPQGGPESSYEQYV. The V and J genes are TRBV28 and TRBJ2-7; maybe TRBD2 (5 bases). Germline CDR1 reads MDHEN; CDR2 reads SYDVKM. Trimming removed 5 bases from V and 0 bases from J, with 23 bases in between. CDR3 size: 18 residues.

The chain uses TRBV2 and TRBJ1-1; D call uncertain. The CDR3 extends over 17 amino acids. V dropped 2 bases and J dropped 2 bases, with 18 bases sitting between them. Germline loops: CDR1 SNHLY, CDR2 FYNNEI. DNA of the CDR3: TGTGCCAGCAGTGAACCCGGGAAGGTCCGGAGAAACACTGAAGCTTTCTTT. It specifies CASSEPGKVRRNTEAFF. Looking up the rest from reference TRBV2 and TRBJ1-1 gives the full variable domain: EPEVTQTPSHQVTQMGQEVILRCVPISNHLYFYWYRQILGQKVEFLVSFYNNEISEKSEIFDDQFSVERPDGSNFTLKIRSTKLEDSAMYFCASSEPGKVRRNTEAFFGQGTRLTVV.

The gene calls are TRBV6-4 and TRBJ2-3; 7 nucleotides align to TRBD1. J was trimmed by 1 base and V by 6 bases; bases with no gene match: 1. Germline V lookup: CDR1 MRHNA, CDR2 SNTAGT. The CDR3 runs to 13 residues. The CDR3 loop reads CASSGTGTDTQYF. CDR3 DNA sequence: TGTGCCAGCAGCGGGACAGGCACAGATACGCAGTATTTT.

The chain employs TRBV7-5 and TRBJ1-5; the table assigns TRBD1, which was not confirmed against the DNA. TRBV7-5 is termed a pseudogene. The CDR3 has 15 amino acids. CDR3 region: CARSPPLQGHQPQHF. The CDR3 DNA follows: TGTGCCAGAAGCCCACCACTGCAGGGCCATCAGCCCCAGCATTTT.

The V call is TRBV4-3, the J call TRBJ2-2; D not certain. V was trimmed by 1 base and J by 9 bases, leaving 21 bases between them. Germline CDR1 is LGHNA and CDR2 is YSLEER. The CDR3 runs 17 residues. The CDR3 here is CASSQGYRTYVSWELFF. For the CDR3, the DNA is TGCGCCAGCAGCCAAGGGTACAGAACATACGTGTCTTGGGAGCTGTTTTTT.

CDR3 loop: CASSLIFAARGNQPQHF. In DNA form, the CDR3 reads TGTGCCAGCAGCTTAATTTTCGCGGCGCGGGGCAATCAGCCCCAGCATTTT. J is TRBJ1-5 and V is TRBV7-2; D unresolved. CDR1 is SGHTA and CDR2 is FQGNSA in the germline V gene. Trimming shortened V by 2 bases and J by 2 bases, and 16 bases separated the two germline ends. The CDR3 length is 17 residues.

V usage is TRBV29-1 and J usage is TRBJ2-1, with 9 bases lining up with TRBD2. The CDR3 extends over 14 amino acids. Trimming at V came to 6 bases and at J to 7 bases, leaving 10 bases not matched to a gene. Germline V gives CDR1 SQVTM, CDR2 ANQGSEA. CDR3 in amino acids: CSVVSGGPWNEQFF. CDR3 DNA: TGCAGCGTAGTTAGCGGGGGCCCGTGGAATGAGCAGTTCTTC.

The genes are TRBV27 and TRBJ2-3, with unresolved D. V lost 4 bases and J 0 bases, leaving 8 bases between the germline ends. Germline CDR1 is MNHEY and CDR2 is SMNVEV (reference sequence). CDR3 length: 14 amino acids. CDR3 amino acids: CASSSRSSTDTQYF. DNA of the CDR3: TGTGCCAGCAGTTCGCGCTCGAGCACAGATACGCAGTATTTT.

The V and J genes are TRBV7-9 and TRBJ2-1, with D unresolved. The CDR3 totals 14 residues. V was shortened by 1 base and J by 5 bases, with 9 bases between the two germline ends. Germline values: CDR1 SEHNR, CDR2 FQNEAQ (reference sequence). The CDR3, as DNA: TGTGCCAGCAGCTTAGGCCAGCGCGACAATGAGCAGTTCTTC. This sequence encodes CASSLGQRDNEQFF.

The chain employs TRBV27 and TRBJ1-2; a possible D gene is TRBD1 (5 bases). This CDR3 region has 15 residues. V gave up 5 bases and J gave up 7 bases, with 20 bases separating them. Germline-derived CDR1 and CDR2 are MNHEY and SMNVEV (reference sequence). CDR3 in amino acids: CASSVLGGGLGGYTF. In DNA, the CDR3 is TGTGCCAGCAGTGTACTCGGCGGGGGTCTTGGTGGCTACACCTTC.

The CDR3 bases are TGTGCCAGCAGGACTGTTCAAGAGACCCAGTACTTC. It codes for CASRTVQETQYF. The rearrangement uses TRBV6-5 and TRBJ2-5; D not resolved. CDR1 and CDR2 (germline): MNHEY, SVGAGI. The germline V and J ends were trimmed by 6 bases and 2 bases, with 7 bases remaining between them. This CDR3 is 12 amino acids long.

The chain recombines TRBV28 with TRBJ2-5; 7 positions agree with TRBD2. Losses at the gene ends were 1 base for V and 5 bases for J; bases not matched to a gene: 7. Germline loops: CDR1 MDHEN, CDR2 SYDVKM. This CDR3 has 15 amino acids. The CDR3: CASSLLPSGRETQYF. CDR3 sequence (DNA): TGTGCCAGCAGTTTATTGCCTAGCGGAAGGGAGACCCAGTACTTC.

CDR3 sequence reads: CAISVTGTGFRAFF. CDR3 nucleotides: TGTGCCATCAGTGTCACCGGGACAGGATTTCGAGCTTTCTTT. The gene calls are TRBV10-3 and TRBJ1-1; 8 nucleotides match TRBD1. The J segment lost 10 bases and the V segment lost 4 bases, leaving 11 bases of the junction unmatched. This CDR3 spans 14 amino acids. Germline loops: CDR1 ENHRY, CDR2 SYGVKD.

This clone was seen a single time. This chain connects TRBV30 to TRBJ1-6; possible D gene TRBD1, 5 bases. The V gene's germline CDR1 is GTSNPN and CDR2 SVGIG (reference sequence). The CDR3 has 15 amino acids. The V gene lost 4 bases and the J gene lost 0 bases, with 10 bases spanning the gap. The CDR3 region is CAWTTGGSYNSPLHF. The CDR3 coding sequence is TGTGCCTGGACCACAGGCGGCTCCTATAATTCACCCCTCCACTTT.